The 19 T cell receptor beta chains presented below share a single source sample, sequenced in a study of blood T cell repertoires in COVID-19. The assay was immunoSEQ multiplex PCR, and TCRdb's table has in-frame clones only and misses some. The repertoire holds roughly 43,000 clones, 82% seen once, with roughly 4.6% in the top ten. The specimen sequenced was peripheral blood. The receptors stem from a woman in her 70s with acute or convalescent COVID-19.

The V and J genes are TRBV11-2 and TRBJ1-4, with D possibly being TRBD1 (5 bases). Germline values: CDR1 SGHAT, CDR2 FQNNGV. This CDR3 has 15 amino acids. V lost 1 base and J 0 bases, leaving 6 bases between the germline ends. CDR3 residues: CASSLGTTTNEKLFF. The CDR3, as DNA: TGTGCCAGCAGCTTAGGGACAACAACTAATGAAAAACTGTTTTTT.

This clone has only one observation. This chain uses TRBV4-1 with TRBJ2-4, with TRBD2 identical over 12 bases. The V gene's germline CDR1 is MGHRA and CDR2 YSYEKL. V lost 0 bases and J lost 1; bases outside the gene matches: 10. CDR3 length: 20 amino acids. Here the CDR3 reads CASSQDGPSGRVQAKNIQYF. The CDR3 DNA follows: TGCGCCAGCAGCCAAGACGGGCCTAGCGGGAGGGTCCAGGCCAAAAACATTCAGTACTTC.

This chain links TRBV10-3 with TRBJ2-7; 7 nucleotides match TRBD1. CDR3 length: 17 amino acids. The germline CDR1 and CDR2 sequences are ENHRY and SYGVKD. Germline trimming cut 0 bases from V and 0 bases from J; bases unmatched to any gene: 8. CDR3 nucleotide sequence: TGTGCCATCAGTGAGTCGAGTAGGACAGGAAACTCCTACGAGCAGTACTTC. Translated, it gives CAISESSRTGNSYEQYF.

The V call is TRBV4-3, the J call TRBJ2-1; 7 bases fit TRBD2. Germline V gives CDR1 LGHNA, CDR2 YSLEER. CDR3 length: 19 amino acids. The V segment lost 0 bases and the J segment 8 bases; nucleotides outside the gene matches: 19. CDR3: CASSQDRAPGGGRGDEQFF. The CDR3 DNA reads as TGCGCCAGCAGCCAAGATCGGGCCCCTGGTGGCGGGAGAGGAGATGAGCAGTTCTTC.

This clone was observed a handful of times. V usage is TRBV13 and J usage is TRBJ2-1; 7 bases are a match to TRBD2. This CDR3 region has 15 residues. Germline loops: CDR1 PRHDT, CDR2 FYEKMQ (reference sequence). V shed 5 bases and J 5 bases; nucleotides not matched to a gene: 9. This chain's CDR3 is CASSPRGGPNNEQFF. DNA of the CDR3: TGTGCCAGCAGCCCGAGGGGAGGGCCTAACAATGAGCAGTTCTTC. Full variable domain (remainder filled in from reference TRBV13 and TRBJ2-1): AAGVIQSPRHLIKEKRETATLKCYPIPRHDTVYWYQQGPGQDPQFLISFYEKMQSDKGSIPDRFSAQQFSDYHSELNMSSLELGDSALYFCASSPRGGPNNEQFFGPGTRLTVL.

The chain uses TRBV5-4 and TRBJ1-3, with D hard to call. There are 15 residues in the CDR3. The germline V gene has CDR1 SGHNT and CDR2 YYREEE (reference sequence). The germline V and J ends were trimmed by 0 bases and 0 bases, with 7 bases remaining between them. In DNA form, the CDR3 reads TGTGCCAGCAGCTTGGAGCGGGTCTCTGGAAACACCATATATTTT. Amino acids: CASSLERVSGNTIYF.

The table lists this clone with a few counts. The chain couples TRBV18 to TRBJ1-5; perhaps TRBD1 as D (5 bases). Trimming pared 2 bases from V and 1 base from J, leaving 9 bases between. Germline CDR1 is KGHSH and CDR2 is LQKENI. The CDR3 length is 15 residues. The CDR3 nucleotides read TGTGCCAGCTCACCAGGGGCTCTGAGCAATCAGCCCCAGCATTTT. Translated, it gives CASSPGALSNQPQHF.

The chain is built from TRBV25-1 and TRBJ2-1; D remains unclear. CDR3 size: 11 residues. Trimming removed 4 bases at V and 12 bases at J, with 10 bases between. Per the germline V gene, CDR1 is MGHDK and CDR2 is SYGVNS. The CDR3 region is CASSAGYAQFF. Written as DNA, the CDR3 is TGTGCCAGCAGTGCAGGATATGCGCAGTTCTTC. Using reference TRBV25-1 and TRBJ2-1 for the parts outside the CDR3, the full variable domain is EADIYQTPRYLVIGTGKKITLECSQTMGHDKMYWYQQDPGMELHLIHYSYGVNSTEKGDLSSESTVSRIRTEHFPLTLESARPSHTSQYLCASSAGYAQFFGPGTRLTVL.

This chain joins TRBV7-6 and TRBJ2-3; D is perhaps TRBD1 (6 bases). Germline assignment: CDR1 SGHVS and CDR2 FNYEAQ. There are 15 residues in the CDR3. The V end was cut by 4 bases, the J end by 4 bases, with 15 bases between. This chain's CDR3 is CASSYGGSPSDTQYF. DNA for the CDR3: TGTGCCAGCAGCTATGGGGGCTCCCCTTCAGATACGCAGTATTTT. Full variable domain (missing parts from reference TRBV7-6 and TRBJ2-3): GAGVSQSPRYKVTKRGQDVALRCDPISGHVSLYWYRQALGQGPEFLTYFNYEAQQDKSGLPNDRFSAERPEGSISTLTIQRTEQRDSAMYRCASSYGGSPSDTQYFGPGTRLTVL.

The chain is built from TRBV3-1 (or the pseudogene TRBV3-2) and TRBJ1-1; weak D call: TRBD1 (5 bases). V dropped 3 bases and J dropped 6 bases, with 14 bases sitting between them. This CDR3 has 14 amino acids. Germline V lookup: CDR1 LGHDT, CDR2 YNNKEL (reference sequence). CDR3 protein: CASSQGGMAPEAFF. The CDR3 region has the DNA TGTGCCAGCAGCCAGGGGGGGATGGCTCCTGAAGCTTTCTTT.

The CDR3 spells CASSVDISQETQYF. CDR3 DNA sequence: TGTGCCAGCAGCGTAGATATTAGCCAAGAGACCCAGTACTTC. The chain uses TRBV9 and TRBJ2-5; D is uncertain. Between the trimmed V and J ends, which lost 0 bases and 1 base, there was a span of 7 bases. This CDR3 contains 14 residues. Germline V lookup: CDR1 SGDLS, CDR2 YYNGEE.

The chain employs TRBV20-1 and TRBJ2-7; 8 bases map to TRBD2. This CDR3 contains 11 residues. Germline CDR1 and CDR2: DFQATT and SNEGSKA (reference sequence). Trimming at V came to 6 bases and at J to 6 bases, leaving 4 bases not matched to a gene. The CDR3 protein is CSARLAIEQYF. The CDR3 region has the DNA TGCAGTGCCAGACTAGCGATCGAGCAGTACTTC.

This chain joins TRBV10-1 and TRBJ1-1, with no clear D. The CDR3 extends over 13 amino acids. Germline V lookup: CDR1 WNHNN, CDR2 SYGVQD (reference sequence). V was clipped by 5 bases and J by 7 bases, with 14 bases between them. As DNA, the CDR3 is TGCGCCAGCAGTTATTTTGTTGCGATTGAAGCTTTCTTT. Its protein product is CASSYFVAIEAFF.

The chain links TRBV19 to TRBJ2-1; TRBD2 might be the D (7 bases). Trimming stripped 2 bases from V and 5 bases from J, with 16 bases between. This CDR3 comprises 16 residues. The germline V gene encodes CDR1 LNHDA and CDR2 SQIVND (reference sequence). The CDR3 DNA follows: TGTGCCAGTAGTATAAGGGGGTCGGGGGGCAACAATGAGCAGTTCTTC. Amino acid sequence: CASSIRGSGGNNEQFF.

CDR3 sequence reads: CATSDSRDSSYNEQFF. The CDR3 bases are TGTGCCACCAGTGATAGCCGGGACAGCTCCTACAATGAGCAGTTCTTC. The genes are TRBV24-1 and TRBJ2-1; 7 bases line up with TRBD1. Germline V gene data show CDR1 as KGHDR and CDR2 as SFDVKD. The CDR3 is 16 residues long. Unmatched junction bases numbered 4, after V lost 3 bases and J lost 0 bases.

The chain has TRBV20-1 and TRBJ1-5; D gene ambiguous. Trimming left V 3 bases short and J 1 base short, with 16 bases between. The CDR3 is 16 amino acids. In germline, CDR1 is DFQATT, CDR2 SNEGSKA (reference sequence). This chain's CDR3 is CSASVTRDISNQPQHF. Written as DNA, the CDR3 is TGCAGTGCTAGTGTCACGCGGGATATAAGCAATCAGCCCCAGCATTTT.

The chain links TRBV6-6 to TRBJ2-2, with a weak D call TRBD2 (5 bases). CDR3 length: 13 amino acids. Germline V gene sequence: CDR1 MNHNY, CDR2 SVGAGI (reference sequence). V was cut by 4 bases and J by 5 bases, with 8 bases left in between. CDR3 DNA sequence: TGTGCCAGCAGTTTTGGCGGGACCGGGGAGCTGTTTTTT. It specifies CASSFGGTGELFF.

The gene calls are TRBV4-1 and TRBJ2-7; tentatively, D is TRBD2 (6 bases). This CDR3 comprises 15 residues. Germline V gene sequence: CDR1 MGHRA, CDR2 YSYEKL. Trimming stripped 2 bases from V and 4 bases from J, with 15 bases between. The CDR3: CASSQTRGSVYEQYF. The CDR3 region has the DNA TGCGCCAGCAGCCAAACACGGGGGTCGGTTTACGAGCAGTACTTC.

This chain joins TRBV7-9 and TRBJ2-2; TRBD2 might be the D (5 bases). With 1 base removed from V and 4 bases from J, the gap between germline ends came to 16 bases. Germline V gene lookup returns CDR1 SEHNR and CDR2 FQNEAQ (reference sequence). The CDR3 runs to 17 residues. CDR3 residues: CASSLGLEASSTGELFF. The CDR3 coding sequence is TGTGCCAGCAGCTTAGGTCTGGAGGCCTCTAGCACCGGGGAGCTGTTTTTT. Variable domain in full (rest from reference TRBV7-9 and TRBJ2-2): DTGVSQNPRHKITKRGQNVTFRCDPISEHNRLYWYRQTLGQGPEFLTYFQNEAQLEKSRLLSDRFSAERPKGSFSTLEIQRTEQGDSAMYLCASSLGLEASSTGELFFGEGSRLTVL.